This is a list of T cell receptor beta chains from one sample in a study of radiotherapy plus CTLA-4 blockade in lung cancer. Libraries were prepared by immunoSEQ multiplex PCR; TCRdb keeps only in-frame clonotypes and omits some of them. The sample holds some 46,000 clones, approximately 78% seen once. The starting material was peripheral blood, obtained from a patient treated with radiotherapy plus ipilimumab. The receptors come from a human donor with non-small cell lung cancer who had stable disease on radiotherapy plus ipilimumab. Each CDR3 is given without its conserved first and last residue. D genes are given only for firm matches. Clone size is stated in some rows and not others, as once, few, many or a class when expanded.

v_call,clone_size,d_call,cdr3_aa
TRBV4-3,few,TRBD1,ASSQEGGGGYT
TRBV7-9,NA,TRBD1,ASIPGGGANVLT
TRBV18,NA,NA,ASSPPGRGYGYT
TRBV5-6,NA,NA,ASSWENVANTGELF
TRBV7-2,NA,NA,ASSLGGEGWQPQH
TRBV9,NA,TRBD2,ASSVAGTITDTQY
TRBV5-4,few,NA,ASSLDKNYGYT
TRBV7-2,NA,NA,ASSFLPRVAEQF
TRBV4-1,NA,NA,ASSQEWLERRGTDTQY
TRBV10-2,NA,NA,ASSEWLEYEQY
TRBV7-2,NA,NA,ASSFIGQAQETQY
TRBV28,few,NA,ASSLFAPPGDTEAF
TRBV4-3,NA,NA,ASSQDRFTDTQY
TRBV28,NA,NA,ASSYLLTDSSYEQY
TRBV2,NA,NA,ASSEDTPTGELF
TRBV30,NA,TRBD2,AWSKGTIYEQY
TRBV7-9,NA,TRBD2,ASSPGLAPNEQF
TRBV11-2,NA,TRBD1,ASSLTGERTEAF
TRBV18,NA,NA,ASSPALQGVGYEQY
TRBV19,NA,NA,ASSRTHMGDNEQF
TRBV5-1,once,TRBD1,ASSLGDRHDTDTQY
TRBV19,NA,NA,ASSILRGTDNYGYT
TRBV11-3,NA,NA,ASSTRTSRAYEQY
TRBV18,NA,TRBD2,ASSVASGSRADTQY
TRBV9,NA,NA,ASSVMNRYEQF
TRBV10-2,NA,TRBD2,ASTRLAGGNEQF
TRBV2,NA,NA,ASRWNSGTNEKLF
TRBV5-4,few,NA,ASSPPVGYEQY
TRBV5-1,NA,NA,ASSSRGSKGNTIY
TRBV19,NA,NA,ASSLHRSYEQY
TRBV27,NA,TRBD2,ASSGGRGLAGGTGDTQY
TRBV10-3,NA,NA,AISGQSGPGNTIY
TRBV30,NA,NA,AWDPGATNEKLF
TRBV5-4,NA,NA,ASSPTGSPNEKLF
TRBV15,NA,TRBD2,ATSGPGTSGRRTFNNEQF
TRBV5-1,NA,TRBD2,ASSSGLAGGNEQF
TRBV28,NA,TRBD2,ASSSGAGRLAGHEQY
TRBV19,NA,TRBD2,ASSYRGVTDTQY
TRBV4-3,NA,NA,ASSPDTTANTEAF
TRBV4-2,NA,TRBD2,ASSQDQLAGGLGELF